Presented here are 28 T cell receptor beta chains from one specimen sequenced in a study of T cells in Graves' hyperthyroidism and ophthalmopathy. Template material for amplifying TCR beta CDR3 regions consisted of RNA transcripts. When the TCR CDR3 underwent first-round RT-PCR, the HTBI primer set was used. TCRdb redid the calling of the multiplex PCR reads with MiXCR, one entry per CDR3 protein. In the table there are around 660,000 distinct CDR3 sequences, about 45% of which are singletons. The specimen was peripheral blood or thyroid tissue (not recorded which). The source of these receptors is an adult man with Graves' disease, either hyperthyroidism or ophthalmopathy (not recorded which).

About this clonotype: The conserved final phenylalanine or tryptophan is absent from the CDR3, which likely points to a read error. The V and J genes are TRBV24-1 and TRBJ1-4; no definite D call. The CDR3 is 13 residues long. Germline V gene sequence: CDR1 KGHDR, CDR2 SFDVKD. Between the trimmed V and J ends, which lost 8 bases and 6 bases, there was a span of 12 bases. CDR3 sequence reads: CATMDGDYEKLFS. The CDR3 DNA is TGTGCCACCATGGACGGAGACTATGAAAAACTGTTTTCT.

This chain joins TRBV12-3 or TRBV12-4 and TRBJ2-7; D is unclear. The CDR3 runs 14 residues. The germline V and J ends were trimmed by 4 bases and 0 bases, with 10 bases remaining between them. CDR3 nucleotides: TGTGCCAGCAGTTACCCCGGTAGCTCCTACGAGCAGTACTTC. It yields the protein CASSYPGSSYEQYF.

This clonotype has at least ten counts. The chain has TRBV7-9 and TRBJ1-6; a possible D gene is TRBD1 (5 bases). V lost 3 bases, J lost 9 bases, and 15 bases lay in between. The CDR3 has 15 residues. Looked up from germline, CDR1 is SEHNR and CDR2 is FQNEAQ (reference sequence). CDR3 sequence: CASSFLQGRSSPLHF. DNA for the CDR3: TGTGCCAGCAGCTTTCTTCAGGGCAGGAGTTCACCCCTCCACTTT.

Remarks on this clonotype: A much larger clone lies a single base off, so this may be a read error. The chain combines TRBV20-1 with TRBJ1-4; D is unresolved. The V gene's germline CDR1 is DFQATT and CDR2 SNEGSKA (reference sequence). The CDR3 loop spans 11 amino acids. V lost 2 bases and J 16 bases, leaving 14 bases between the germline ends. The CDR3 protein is CSARKGSLGFF. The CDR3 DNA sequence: TGCAGTGCTAGAAAGGGCAGTTTGGGGTTTTTT.

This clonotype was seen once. The DNA of the CDR3 is TGCGCCACCCAACAGGGGGCGGAGACTAGCGTAGAAGAGACCCAGTACTTC. Protein sequence: CATQQGAETSVEETQYF. This chain connects TRBV10-2 to TRBJ2-5; a weak D match, TRBD1 (9 bases). There are 17 residues in the CDR3. In germline, CDR1 is WSHSY, CDR2 SAAADI. V was clipped by 10 bases and J by 3 bases, with 27 bases between them.

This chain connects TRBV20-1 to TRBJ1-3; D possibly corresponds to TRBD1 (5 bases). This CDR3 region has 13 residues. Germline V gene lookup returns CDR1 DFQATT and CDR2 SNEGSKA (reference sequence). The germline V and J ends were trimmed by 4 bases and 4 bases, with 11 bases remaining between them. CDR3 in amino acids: CSATGQGGNTIYF. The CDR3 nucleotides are TGCAGTGCTACCGGGCAGGGCGGAAACACCATATATTTT.

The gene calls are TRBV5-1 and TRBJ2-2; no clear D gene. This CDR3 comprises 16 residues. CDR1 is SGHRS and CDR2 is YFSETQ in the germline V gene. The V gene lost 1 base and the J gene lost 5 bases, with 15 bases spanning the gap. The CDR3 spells CASSLSYAASTGELFF. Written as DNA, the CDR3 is TGCGCCAGCAGCTTGTCGTATGCAGCAAGTACCGGGGAGCTGTTTTTT.

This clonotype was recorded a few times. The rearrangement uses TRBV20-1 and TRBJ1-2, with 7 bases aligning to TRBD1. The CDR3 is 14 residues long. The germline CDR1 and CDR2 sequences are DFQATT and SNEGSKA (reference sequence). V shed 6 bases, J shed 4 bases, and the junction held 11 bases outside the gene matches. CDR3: CSAKTGSRSYGYTF. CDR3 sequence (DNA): TGCAGTGCAAAGACAGGGTCAAGGAGCTATGGCTACACCTTC.

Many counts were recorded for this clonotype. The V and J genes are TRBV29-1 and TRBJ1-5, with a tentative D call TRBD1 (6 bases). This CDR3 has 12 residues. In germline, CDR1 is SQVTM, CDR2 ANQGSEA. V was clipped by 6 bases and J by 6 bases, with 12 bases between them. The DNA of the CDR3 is TGCAGCGTACGCACAGGGACTCAGCCCCAGCATTTT. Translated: CSVRTGTQPQHF.

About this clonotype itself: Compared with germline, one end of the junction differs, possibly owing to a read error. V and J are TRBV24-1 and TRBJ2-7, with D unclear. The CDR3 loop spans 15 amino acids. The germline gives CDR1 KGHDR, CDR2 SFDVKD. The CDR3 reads CASSDRPIPSHEQYF. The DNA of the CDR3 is TGTGCCAGCAGTGATCGGCCGATACCCTCCCACGAGCAGTACTTC.

The CDR3 loop reads CASSYSGHKDGYTF. CDR3 nucleotide sequence: TGTGCCAGCAGTTACTCGGGGCACAAAGATGGCTACACCTTC. The chain links TRBV2 to TRBJ1-2, with a tentative D call TRBD1 (5 bases). The CDR3 spans 14 residues. V lost 5 bases, J lost 6 bases, and 16 bases lay in between. Looked up from germline, CDR1 is SNHLY and CDR2 is FYNNEI.

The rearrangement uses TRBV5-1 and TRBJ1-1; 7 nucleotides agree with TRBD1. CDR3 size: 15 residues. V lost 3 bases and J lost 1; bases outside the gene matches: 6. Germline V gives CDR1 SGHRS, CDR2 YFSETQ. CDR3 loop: CASSWGTAENTEAFF. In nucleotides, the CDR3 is TGCGCCAGCAGCTGGGGGACAGCGGAGAACACTGAAGCTTTCTTT.

The CDR3 DNA reads as TGTGCCAGCAGACCCGAGCAAGGACAGGGGAGCTACGAGCAGTACTTC. Its translation is CASRPEQGQGSYEQYF. This rearrangement joins TRBV2 to TRBJ2-7; 9 bases match TRBD1. Germline V CDR1 and CDR2: SNHLY, FYNNEI. There are 16 residues in the CDR3. V trimming: 6 bases; J trimming: 3 bases; junction bases outside the gene matches: 12. Variable domain in full (rest from reference TRBV2 and TRBJ2-7): EPEVTQTPSHQVTQMGQEVILRCVPISNHLYFYWYRQILGQKVEFLVSFYNNEISEKSEIFDDQFSVERPDGSNFTLKIRSTKLEDSAMYFCASRPEQGQGSYEQYFGPGTRLTVT.

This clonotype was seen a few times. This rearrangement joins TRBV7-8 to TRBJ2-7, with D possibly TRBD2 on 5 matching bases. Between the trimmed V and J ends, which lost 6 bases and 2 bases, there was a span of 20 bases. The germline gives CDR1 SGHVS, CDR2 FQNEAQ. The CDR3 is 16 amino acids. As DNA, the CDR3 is TGTGCCAGCAGTTACCGACTGACCGAGCGGACCTACGAGCAGTACTTC. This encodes CASSYRLTERTYEQYF.

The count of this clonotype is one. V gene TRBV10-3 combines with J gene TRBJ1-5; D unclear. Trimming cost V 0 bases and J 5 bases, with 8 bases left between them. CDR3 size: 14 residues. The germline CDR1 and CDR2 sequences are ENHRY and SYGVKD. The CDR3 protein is CAISESNSYQPQHF. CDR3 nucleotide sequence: TGTGCCATCAGTGAGTCCAACTCATATCAGCCCCAGCATTTT.

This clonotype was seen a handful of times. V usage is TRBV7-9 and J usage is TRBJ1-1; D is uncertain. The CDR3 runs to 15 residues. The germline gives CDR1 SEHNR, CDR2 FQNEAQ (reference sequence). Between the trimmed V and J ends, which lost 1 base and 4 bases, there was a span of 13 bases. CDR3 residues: CASSLGASKGTEAFF. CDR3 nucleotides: TGTGCCAGCAGCTTAGGTGCGTCAAAGGGCACTGAAGCTTTCTTT.

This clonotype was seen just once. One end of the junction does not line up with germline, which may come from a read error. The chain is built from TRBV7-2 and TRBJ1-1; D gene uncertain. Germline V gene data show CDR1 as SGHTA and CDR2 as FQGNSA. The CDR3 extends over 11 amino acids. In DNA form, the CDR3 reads TGTGCCAGCAGCATGTTCACTGAAGCCTTCTTT. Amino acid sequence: CASSMFTEAFF.

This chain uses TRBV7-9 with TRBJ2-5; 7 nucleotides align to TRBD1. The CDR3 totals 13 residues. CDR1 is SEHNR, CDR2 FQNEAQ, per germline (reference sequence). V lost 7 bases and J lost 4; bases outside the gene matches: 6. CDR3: CASIDRVGETQYF. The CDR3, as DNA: TGTGCCAGCATAGACAGGGTTGGAGAGACCCAGTACTTC.

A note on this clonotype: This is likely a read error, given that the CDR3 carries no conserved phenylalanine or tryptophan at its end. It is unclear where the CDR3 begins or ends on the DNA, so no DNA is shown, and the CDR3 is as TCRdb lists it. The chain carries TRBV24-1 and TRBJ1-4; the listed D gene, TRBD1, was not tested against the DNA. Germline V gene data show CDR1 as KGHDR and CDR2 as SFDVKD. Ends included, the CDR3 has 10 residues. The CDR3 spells CASSEGRQGG.

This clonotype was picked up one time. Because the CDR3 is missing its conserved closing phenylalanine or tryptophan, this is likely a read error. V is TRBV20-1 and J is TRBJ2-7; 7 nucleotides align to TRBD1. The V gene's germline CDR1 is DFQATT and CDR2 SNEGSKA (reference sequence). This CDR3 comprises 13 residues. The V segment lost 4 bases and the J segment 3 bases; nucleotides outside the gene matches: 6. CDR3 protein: CSAIGAGGYEQYL. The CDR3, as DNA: TGCAGTGCTATTGGTGCAGGGGGCTACGAGCAGTACCTC.

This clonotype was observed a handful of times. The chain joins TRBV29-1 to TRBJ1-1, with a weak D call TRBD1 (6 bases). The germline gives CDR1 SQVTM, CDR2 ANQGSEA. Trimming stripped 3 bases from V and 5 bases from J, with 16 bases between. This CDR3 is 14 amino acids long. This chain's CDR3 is CSVEYLGAGTEAFF. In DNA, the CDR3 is TGCAGCGTTGAGTATTTGGGGGCAGGGACTGAAGCTTTCTTT.

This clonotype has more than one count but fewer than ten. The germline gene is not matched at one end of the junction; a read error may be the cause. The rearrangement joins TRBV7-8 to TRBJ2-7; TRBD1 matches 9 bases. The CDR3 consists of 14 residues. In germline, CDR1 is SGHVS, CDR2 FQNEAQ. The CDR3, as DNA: TGCGCCAGCAGCAGGACAGGGGATCCCTACGAGCAGTACTTC. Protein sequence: CASSRTGDPYEQYF. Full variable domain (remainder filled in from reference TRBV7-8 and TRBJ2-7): GAGVSQSPRYKVAKRGQDVALRCDPISGHVSLFWYQQALGQGPEFLTYFQNEAQLDKSGLPSDRFFAERPEGSVSTLKIQRTQQEDSAVYLCASSRTGDPYEQYFGPGTRLTVT.

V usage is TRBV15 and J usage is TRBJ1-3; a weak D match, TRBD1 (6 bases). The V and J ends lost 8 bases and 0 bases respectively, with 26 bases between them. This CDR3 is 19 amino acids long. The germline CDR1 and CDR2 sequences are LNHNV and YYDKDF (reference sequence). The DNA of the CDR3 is TGTGCCACCGGGCCTCGCGAGCAGGGGCCCGTCTTCTCTGGAAACACCATATATTTT. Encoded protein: CATGPREQGPVFSGNTIYF.

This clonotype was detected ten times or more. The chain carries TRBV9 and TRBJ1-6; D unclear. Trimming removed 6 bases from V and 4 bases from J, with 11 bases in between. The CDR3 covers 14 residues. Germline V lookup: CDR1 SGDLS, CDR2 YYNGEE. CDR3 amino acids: CASIFDRYNSPLHF. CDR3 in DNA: TGTGCCAGCATCTTCGACCGATATAATTCACCCCTCCACTTT.

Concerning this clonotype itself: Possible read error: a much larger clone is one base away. The CDR3 spells CAISYRPGSSPLHF. Here the CDR3 DNA reads TGTGCCATCAGTTACCGCCCAGGTTCCTCACCCCTCCACTTT. The chain recombines TRBV10-3 with TRBJ1-6; D gene unclear. The CDR3 has 14 residues. Germline loops: CDR1 ENHRY, CDR2 SYGVKD. V was trimmed by 5 bases and J by 10 bases, leaving 15 bases between them.

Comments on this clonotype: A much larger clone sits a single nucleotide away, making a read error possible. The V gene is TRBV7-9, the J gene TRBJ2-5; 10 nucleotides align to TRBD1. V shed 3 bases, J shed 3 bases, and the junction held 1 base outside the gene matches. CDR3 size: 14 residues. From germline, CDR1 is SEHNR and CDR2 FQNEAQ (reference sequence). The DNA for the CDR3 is TGTGCCAGCAGCTTCGGGACAGGGGAAGAGACCCAGTACTTC. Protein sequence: CASSFGTGEETQYF.

The CDR3 sequence: CSVETGPGNEQYF. For the CDR3, the DNA is TGCAGCGTTGAAACAGGGCCGGGTAACGAGCAGTACTTC. V and J are TRBV29-1 and TRBJ2-7; D possibly corresponds to TRBD1 (6 bases). Per the germline V gene, CDR1 is SQVTM and CDR2 is ANQGSEA. Trimming stripped 2 bases from V and 5 bases from J, with 13 bases between. CDR3 length equals 13 residues.

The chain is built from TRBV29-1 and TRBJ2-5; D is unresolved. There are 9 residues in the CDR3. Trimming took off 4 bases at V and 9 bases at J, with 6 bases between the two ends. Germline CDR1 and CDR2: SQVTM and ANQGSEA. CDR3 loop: CSVGEAQYF. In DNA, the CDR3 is TGCAGCGTTGGTGAGGCCCAGTACTTC.